The T cell receptor beta chain described here comes from a study of blood T cell repertoires in COVID-19. Across the study: Spain, Italy and the United States supplied samples that represented acute and convalescent COVID-19.

The germline V and J ends were trimmed by 0 bases and 1 base, with 8 bases remaining between them. This CDR3 is 15 amino acids long. Germline lookup yields CDR1 LGHNA and CDR2 YSLEER. Libraries were prepared by immunoSEQ multiplex PCR; TCRdb keeps only in-frame clonotypes and omits some of them. The sample holds around 250,000 clones, roughly 86% seen once. Sequencing was done on a sample of peripheral blood. The chain uses TRBV4-3 and TRBJ2-3; no clear D. The sequence derives from a woman between 55 and 75 years old who had recovered from COVID-19. The CDR3 spells CASSQDSQGTDTQYF. CDR3 DNA: TGCGCCAGCAGCCAAGATTCGCAGGGCACAGATACGCAGTATTTT.